This T cell receptor beta chain was captured in a study of T-cell memory formation after mild COVID-19. Study conclusions and caveats: Day 15 to 85 contracting clones showed balanced CD4/CD8; later expanders leaned CD4+. Pre-infection memory held some responding clones, suggesting pre-existing cross-reactive T cells responded.

V was shortened by 3 bases and J by 1 base, with 5 bases between the two germline ends. The germline CDR1 and CDR2 sequences are SGHRS and YFSETQ. The CDR3 loop spans 12 amino acids. 5'RACE primed from the constant segment yielded TCR alpha and TCR beta cDNA libraries bearing sample barcodes and UMIs. From the 5' RACE reads, TCRdb called clonotypes with MiXCR, one entry per CDR3 protein. The sample lists 58,000 or so distinct CDR3 sequences; 28% were seen once. The table lists this clonotype with many counts. What it recognizes is unknown. This clonotype originated in a man younger than 35 who had mild COVID-19 (a few samples of this study predate the infection). Cell type and time point are not known. The chain is built from TRBV5-1 and TRBJ2-7; no definite D call. Sequences were obtained from PBMCs or a T cell subset sorted from them (not recorded which). This CDR3 reads CASSSQSYEQYF. The CDR3, as DNA: TGCGCCAGCAGCTCACAGTCCTACGAGCAGTACTTC.